What follows are 17 T cell receptor beta chains derived from one specimen sequenced in a study of T cells after yellow fever vaccination. TCRdb independently ran MiXCR on the 5' RACE reads; one entry per CDR3 protein. This table has about 32,000 distinct CDR3 sequences, 6.6% appearing once. The input for sequencing was PBMCs, either bulk or a sorted T-cell subset (CD4+, CD8+, memory, or dextramer-sorted; not recorded which), taken on the day of the first yellow fever vaccination. The origin of the receptors is a man between 18 and 35 years old who received the YFV17D yellow fever vaccine.

This clonotype came up many times. This rearrangement joins TRBV7-2 to TRBJ2-3; D may be TRBD2 (6 bases). Germline CDR1 is SGHTA and CDR2 is FQGNSA. Trimming left V 1 base short and J 4 bases short, with 12 bases between. The CDR3 is made up of 15 amino acids. The chain's CDR3 is CASSLGAGLADTQYF. CDR3 coding DNA: TGTGCCAGCAGCTTAGGGGCGGGGTTGGCAGATACGCAGTATTTT.

This clonotype was recorded at least ten times. The J gene is TRBJ2-4, the V gene TRBV7-9, with 10 bases aligning to TRBD2. CDR3 size: 17 residues. Germline loops: CDR1 SEHNR, CDR2 FQNEAQ (reference sequence). V lost 5 bases to trimming and J lost 4 bases; unmatched junction nucleotides: 11. The chain's CDR3 is CASSRGGLAGAKNIQYF. The CDR3 nucleotides read TGTGCCAGCAGCCGGGGGGGGCTAGCGGGGGCGAAAAACATTCAGTACTTC.

In this sample, this clonotype turned up a few times. The chain links TRBV6-1 to TRBJ1-6; D not certain. Trimming removed 0 bases at V and 0 bases at J, with 12 bases between. This CDR3 comprises 18 residues. Germline V gene lookup returns CDR1 MNHNS and CDR2 SASEGT. The CDR3 region has the DNA TGTGCCAGCAGTGAAGCGTTGGGCAGGAGCTCCTATAATTCACCCCTCCACTTT. This encodes CASSEALGRSSYNSPLHF.

This chain uses TRBV27 with TRBJ1-2, with unresolved D. V lost 0 bases, J lost 8 bases, and 7 bases lay in between. Germline loops: CDR1 MNHEY, CDR2 SMNVEV (reference sequence). CDR3 length: 12 amino acids. DNA for the CDR3: TGTGCCAGCAGTTTATCAGGGCGGGGCTACACCTTC. It codes for CASSLSGRGYTF.

This sequence joins TRBV10-3 and TRBJ2-3, with 11 bases matching TRBD1. Losses at the gene ends were 3 bases for V and 0 bases for J; bases not matched to a gene: 8. This CDR3 has 18 residues. The germline gives CDR1 ENHRY, CDR2 SYGVKD. Here the CDR3 reads CAISEPGQGGTSTDTQYF. Here the CDR3 DNA reads TGTGCCATCAGTGAACCGGGACAGGGGGGGACTAGCACAGATACGCAGTATTTT.

At least ten counts were recorded for this clonotype. This sequence joins TRBV11-2 and TRBJ1-4, with 8 bases that match TRBD1. V lost 5 bases, J lost 8 bases, and 4 bases stayed unmatched. The CDR3 has 13 residues. Germline lookup yields CDR1 SGHAT and CDR2 FQNNGV. The CDR3 bases are TGTGCCAGCAGCCGCGGACAGGGAGAAAAACTGTTTTTT. Translating gives CASSRGQGEKLFF.

This clonotype was picked up many times. V and J are TRBV11-2 and TRBJ2-1, with D perhaps matching TRBD1 (5 bases). Germline V gene sequence: CDR1 SGHAT, CDR2 FQNNGV. V dropped 5 bases and J dropped 9 bases, with 20 bases sitting between them. CDR3 length: 15 residues. CDR3 coding DNA: TGTGCCAGCAGCCCCCTAGGTTCAGGGTACGGTGAGCAGTTCTTC. It encodes CASSPLGSGYGEQFF.

In its sample, this clonotype was seen a few times. This chain joins TRBV28 and TRBJ2-6; 11 bases map to TRBD1. Unmatched junction bases numbered 7, after V lost 6 bases and J lost 3 bases. The germline gives CDR1 MDHEN, CDR2 SYDVKM. The CDR3 is made up of 17 amino acids. This chain's CDR3 is CASSLGQGAGGANVLTF. CDR3 DNA sequence: TGTGCCAGCAGCCTCGGACAGGGGGCCGGTGGGGCCAACGTCCTGACTTTC.

The V and J genes are TRBV5-4 and TRBJ2-6; D may match TRBD1 or TRBD2 (5 bases each). The CDR3 totals 17 residues. V lost 2 bases to trimming and J lost 0 bases, with 12 bases between them. Germline V lookup: CDR1 SGHNT, CDR2 YYREEE (reference sequence). CDR3 residues: CASSFGTRYSGANVLTF. As DNA, the CDR3 is TGTGCCAGCAGCTTCGGGACCCGGTACTCTGGGGCCAACGTCCTGACTTTC.

A word on this clonotype: A much larger clone differs by one base, so this may be a read error. V is TRBV9 and J is TRBJ1-2; tentatively, D is TRBD1 (5 bases). Germline V gene sequence: CDR1 SGDLS, CDR2 YYNGEE. This CDR3 contains 13 residues. CDR3 sequence reads: CASSRGTNYGYIF. Here the CDR3 DNA reads TGTGCCAGCAGCCGGGGGACTAACTATGGCTACATCTTC.

Ten or more counts support this clonotype. V and J are TRBV7-9 and TRBJ2-7; TRBD1 aligns across 10 bases. Germline loops: CDR1 SEHNR, CDR2 FQNEAQ (reference sequence). V lost 5 bases, J lost 3 bases, and 4 bases stayed unmatched. There are 14 residues in the CDR3. The DNA of the CDR3 is TGTGCCAGCAGCCCCTGGACAGGGGGCTACGAGCAGTACTTC. Translated, it gives CASSPWTGGYEQYF.

This clonotype was seen many times. V gene TRBV6-5 combines with J gene TRBJ1-1; D gene uncertain. Germline V gives CDR1 MNHEY, CDR2 SVGAGI. Trimming pared 2 bases from V and 1 base from J, leaving 8 bases between. The CDR3 covers 14 residues. In nucleotides, the CDR3 is TGTGCCAGCAGTTACAAACGGACGAACACTGAAGCTTTCTTT. Protein sequence: CASSYKRTNTEAFF.

This clonotype came up a few times. The chain joins TRBV7-2 to TRBJ1-5, with D possibly TRBD1 on 6 matching bases. The germline V gene has CDR1 SGHTA and CDR2 FQGNSA. There are 14 residues in the CDR3. Trimming took 1 base from V and 5 from J, leaving 9 bases between them. The DNA of the CDR3 is TGTGCCAGCAGCTTAGTTGAGGGGGATCAGCCCCAGCATTTT. Translation: CASSLVEGDQPQHF.

This clonotype was picked up many times. The chain combines TRBV21-1 with TRBJ2-7. TRBV21-1 is a recognized pseudogene. CDR3 length: 13 residues. CDR3 sequence reads: CASTPRGSYEQYV. CDR3 sequence (DNA): TGTGCCAGCACGCCAAGGGGGTCCTACGAGCAGTACGTC.

This chain joins TRBV18 and TRBJ1-5; TRBD1 aligns across 7 bases. The V gene's germline CDR1 is KGHSH and CDR2 LQKENI. Germline trimming cut 6 bases from V and 1 base from J; bases unmatched to any gene: 6. This CDR3 region has 15 residues. The CDR3 bases are TGTGCCAGCTCGCTTCAGGGGGGGAGCAATCAGCCCCAGCATTTT. Its translation is CASSLQGGSNQPQHF.

This clonotype appeared many times. This chain joins TRBV6-2 or TRBV6-3 and TRBJ1-4; no reliable D call. V lost 0 bases and J 4 bases, leaving 9 bases between the germline ends. Germline V lookup: CDR1 MNHEY, CDR2 SVGEGT. The CDR3 is made up of 15 amino acids. CDR3 residues: CASSYSIGDNEKLFF. In nucleotides, the CDR3 is TGTGCCAGCAGTTACTCTATCGGAGATAATGAAAAACTGTTTTTT.

This clonotype was found many times. The rearrangement uses TRBV12-3 or TRBV12-4 and TRBJ1-6, with D maybe TRBD1 (6 bases). The CDR3 is 14 amino acids. The germline V and J ends were trimmed by 2 bases and 7 bases, with 9 bases remaining between them. CDR3 amino acids: CASSLTGTNSPLHF. The DNA for the CDR3 is TGTGCCAGCAGTTTAACAGGGACAAATTCACCCCTCCACTTT.